One sample yielded the 11 T cell receptor beta chains listed below, sequenced in a study of blood T cell repertoires in COVID-19 (dated by TCRdb to 2020 to 2021). Libraries came from the immunoSEQ multiplex PCR assay. TCRdb carries this immuneACCESS record with in-frame sequences only. Its versions omit some clonotypes, under half of them owing to an unresolved V gene in the studies checked, with the rest unexplained. This sample lists some 340,000 clones; 90% to 95% were detected once. The top ten clones comprise around 4.2% of the sample. Sequencing was performed on PBMCs or T cells enriched from blood (not recorded which). These receptors were collected from a young woman who had been exposed to COVID-19.

This rearrangement joins TRBV5-1 to TRBJ1-1, with 7 bases identical to TRBD1. The germline V gene has CDR1 SGHRS and CDR2 YFSETQ. The CDR3 has 15 amino acids. J lost 4 bases, V lost 3 bases, and 9 bases had no gene match. The CDR3 region is CASSSTGARSTEAFF. The CDR3 DNA is TGCGCCAGCAGCTCCACAGGGGCTAGGAGCACTGAAGCTTTCTTT.

This chain connects TRBV4-1 to TRBJ1-2; no firm D call. This CDR3 comprises 13 residues. Trimming took 4 bases from V and 0 from J, leaving 6 bases between them. The germline gives CDR1 MGHRA, CDR2 YSYEKL. CDR3 amino acids: CASSRDTNYGYTF. The DNA of the CDR3 is TGCGCCAGCAGCCGAGACACTAACTATGGCTACACCTTC.

This clone was observed once. The chain joins TRBV30 to TRBJ2-5; 9 bases match TRBD1. The CDR3 length is 13 residues. Germline CDR1 GTSNPN, CDR2 SVGIG (reference sequence). The CDR3 sequence is CAWGGQGKETQYF. In nucleotides, the CDR3 is TGTGCTTGGGGGGGACAGGGCAAAGAGACCCAGTACTTC.

The gene calls are TRBV4-3 and TRBJ2-1; TRBD2 matches 14 bases. The germline V gene has CDR1 LGHNA and CDR2 YSLEER. After removal of 2 bases from V and 5 bases from J, the junction contained 8 bases not matched to a gene. The CDR3 extends over 18 amino acids. The CDR3 protein is CASSQLTGLAGGHNEQFF. The CDR3, as DNA: TGCGCCAGCAGCCAACTTACCGGACTAGCGGGGGGCCACAATGAGCAGTTCTTC.

The J gene is TRBJ2-5, the V gene TRBV29-1, with 10 bases matching TRBD2. This CDR3 has 18 amino acids. CDR1 SQVTM and CDR2 ANQGSEA come from the germline V gene. J was trimmed by 6 bases and V by 6 bases; bases with no gene match: 22. The chain's CDR3 is CSVLGLGQRAGGIQTQYF. For the CDR3, the DNA is TGCAGCGTCCTTGGTCTGGGACAGAGAGCGGGGGGGATCCAGACCCAGTACTTC.

There are a few counts of this clone. This chain links TRBV10-3 with TRBJ1-2; D possibly corresponds to TRBD1 (6 bases). Trimming removed 10 bases from V and 8 bases from J, with 20 bases in between. Germline values: CDR1 ENHRY, CDR2 SYGVKD. This CDR3 is built from 13 residues. DNA of the CDR3: TGTGCCACCTCCGTCAACAGGGCCCGCGGCTACACCTTC. Its protein product is CATSVNRARGYTF.

The chain's CDR3 is CAWTTTDRAGTGELFF. The CDR3 DNA is TGTGCCTGGACCACGACGGACCGGGCGGGCACCGGGGAGCTGTTTTTT. This chain uses TRBV30 with TRBJ2-2, with D possibly matching TRBD2 (5 bases). The CDR3 has 16 residues. Germline V gives CDR1 GTSNPN, CDR2 SVGIG (reference sequence). Trimming removed 4 bases from V and 4 bases from J, with 19 bases in between.

The gene calls are TRBV11-3 and TRBJ2-4; tentatively, D is TRBD1 (5 bases). With 0 bases removed from V and 6 bases from J, the gap between germline ends came to 18 bases. Germline CDR1 reads SGHNT; CDR2 reads YENEEA. The CDR3 runs to 17 residues. This CDR3 reads CASSLDSRKQGLNIQYF. The CDR3 DNA is TGTGCCAGCAGCTTAGATTCGAGGAAGCAGGGTCTAAACATTCAGTACTTC.

The chain couples TRBV24-1 to TRBJ2-1, with TRBD2 matching over 12 bases. Germline values: CDR1 KGHDR, CDR2 SFDVKD. CDR3 length: 17 amino acids. Trimming cost V 2 bases and J 5 bases; bases outside gene matches: 6. The CDR3 here is CATSDSRLAGDDNEQFF. The CDR3, as DNA: TGTGCCACCAGTGATTCGAGACTAGCGGGGGACGACAATGAGCAGTTCTTC.

This sequence joins TRBV11-1 and TRBJ1-2; 8 nucleotides line up with TRBD1. The length of the CDR3 is 13 residues. V lost 7 bases, J lost 6 bases, and 7 bases stayed unmatched. From germline, CDR1 is SGHAT and CDR2 FQDESV (reference sequence). CDR3 bases: TGTGCCAGCAACGGACAGGGAGGCGATGGCTACACCTTC. Protein sequence: CASNGQGGDGYTF.

Concerning this clone: The identical CDR3 is also encoded by other nucleotide sequences in the sample. This chain joins TRBV5-1 and TRBJ2-5, with TRBD1 identical over 9 bases. There are 14 residues in the CDR3. CDR1 and CDR2 from the germline V gene are SGHRS and YFSETQ. V lost 3 bases to trimming and J lost 4 bases; unmatched junction nucleotides: 4. The CDR3 loop is CASSWDRVGETQYF. CDR3 coding DNA: TGCGCCAGCAGCTGGGACAGGGTAGGAGAGACCCAGTACTTC.